One sample yielded the 20 T cell receptor beta chains listed below, sequenced in a study of blood T cell repertoires in COVID-19 (dated by TCRdb to 2020 to 2022). Library preparation used the immunoSEQ multiplex PCR assay. TCRdb mirrors the immuneACCESS table, restricted to in-frame sequences. Some clones are absent from its copies; in checked studies, under half trace to an unresolved V gene, and the reason for the others is unknown. Recorded for this sample are around 260,000 clones; about four fifths of them occurred a single time. The ten most abundant clones make up roughly 9.4% of the sample. Sequences were obtained from peripheral blood. All receptors come from a woman in her forties or fifties who had recovered from COVID-19.

V gene TRBV6-4 combines with J gene TRBJ2-5, with D perhaps TRBD2 (5 bases). Trimming cost V 7 bases and J 5 bases, with 17 bases left between them. The CDR3 extends over 14 amino acids. Germline CDR1 is MRHNA and CDR2 is SNTAGT. The CDR3 DNA is TGTGCCAGCAATAACCCCTGTGGGAGTGAGACCCAGTACTTC. Its translation is CASNNPCGSETQYF.

The chain has TRBV4-2 and TRBJ2-2; 9 nucleotides align to TRBD2. This CDR3 is built from 16 residues. The junction had 5 bases not matched to a gene; V was cut back by 2 bases and J by 4 bases. In germline, CDR1 is LGHNA, CDR2 YNFKEQ. The CDR3 here is CASSQIAGDLTGELFF. The CDR3 DNA reads as TGTGCCAGCAGCCAAATAGCGGGGGACCTCACCGGGGAGCTGTTTTTT.

The chain has TRBV7-9 and TRBJ2-2; maybe TRBD2 (5 bases). There are 18 residues in the CDR3. Germline V CDR1 and CDR2: SEHNR, FQNEAQ (reference sequence). V gave up 0 bases and J gave up 4 bases, with 18 bases separating them. The CDR3 sequence is CASSLATVMVALTGELFF. CDR3 DNA: TGTGCCAGCAGCTTAGCAACCGTGATGGTAGCGCTCACCGGGGAGCTGTTTTTT.

This chain joins TRBV11-1 and TRBJ2-1, with TRBD1 identical over 11 bases. CDR1 is SGHAT, CDR2 FQDESV, per germline (reference sequence). With 5 bases clipped from V and 4 bases from J, the junction kept 7 bases outside the gene matches. This CDR3 is 16 amino acids long. This chain's CDR3 is CASSPAGTGGYNEQFF. The CDR3 DNA is TGTGCCAGCAGCCCGGCCGGGACAGGGGGATACAATGAGCAGTTCTTC.

The rearrangement uses TRBV28 and TRBJ1-4; D uncertain. CDR3 length: 14 residues. Germline CDR1 MDHEN, CDR2 SYDVKM. V dropped 1 base and J dropped 4 bases, with 7 bases sitting between them. CDR3 DNA sequence: TGTGCCAGCAGTTTATCGAACAGTAATGAAAAACTGTTTTTT. Its protein is CASSLSNSNEKLFF.

This clone was seen only a few times. This sequence joins TRBV5-8 and TRBJ1-1; a possible D gene is TRBD1 (5 bases). Germline V gene lookup returns CDR1 SGHTS and CDR2 YDEGEE. This CDR3 has 12 residues. V gave up 3 bases and J gave up 4 bases, with 7 bases separating them. Here the CDR3 reads CASSWQGTEAFF. CDR3 sequence (DNA): TGTGCCAGCAGCTGGCAGGGCACTGAAGCTTTCTTT.

The chain uses TRBV25-1 and TRBJ2-7; 11 bases are shared with TRBD1. The germline CDR1 and CDR2 sequences are MGHDK and SYGVNS. The V gene end was trimmed by 8 bases and the J gene end by 4 bases; junction bases not matched to a gene: 1. This CDR3 has 12 residues. The CDR3 protein is CASGQGAYEQYF. The CDR3 nucleotides are TGTGCCAGCGGACAGGGGGCGTACGAGCAGTACTTC.

The rearrangement joins TRBV5-1 to TRBJ2-1, with 7 bases identical to TRBD1. Looked up from germline, CDR1 is SGHRS and CDR2 is YFSETQ. V dropped 2 bases and J dropped 0; count of bases not matched to a gene: 5. The CDR3 runs to 16 residues. The CDR3 DNA is TGCGCCAGCAGCTTAGACAGGGCGAGCTCCTACAATGAGCAGTTCTTC. It translates to CASSLDRASSYNEQFF.

This clone was counted only a few times. The chain couples TRBV6-2 or TRBV6-3 to TRBJ1-6; 8 positions agree with TRBD1. Germline CDR1 MNHEY, CDR2 SVGEGT. Trimming at V came to 6 bases and at J to 9 bases, leaving 7 bases not matched to a gene. The length of the CDR3 is 14 residues. The CDR3 loop reads CASSIQGAVSPLHF. The CDR3 nucleotides read TGTGCCAGCAGCATCCAGGGGGCGGTTTCACCCCTCCACTTT.

V and J are TRBV4-2 and TRBJ2-1, with D possibly TRBD2 on 6 matching bases. V dropped 5 bases and J dropped 5 bases, with 16 bases sitting between them. Looked up from germline, CDR1 is LGHNA and CDR2 is YNFKEQ. The CDR3 length is 15 residues. This CDR3 reads CASSYTPGLNNEQFF. CDR3 sequence (DNA): TGTGCCAGCAGCTACACACCGGGACTCAACAATGAGCAGTTCTTC.

This clone was detected once. The CDR3 here is CASRFRLAGSDTQYF. CDR3 DNA: TGTGCCAGCCGATTCAGGCTAGCGGGGTCAGATACGCAGTATTTT. V gene TRBV6-5 combines with J gene TRBJ2-3; 9 bases align to TRBD2. In germline, CDR1 is MNHEY, CDR2 SVGAGI. Trimming removed 8 bases from V and 4 bases from J; junction bases left unmatched: 10. The CDR3 runs 15 residues.

The chain combines TRBV28 with TRBJ2-1; 13 bases are a match to TRBD2. V trimming: 6 bases; J trimming: 0 bases; junction bases outside the gene matches: 17. CDR1 is MDHEN and CDR2 is SYDVKM in the germline V gene. The CDR3 is 21 amino acids. The CDR3 loop reads CASRPRGPGTSGTSSYNEQFF. The DNA of the CDR3 is TGTGCCAGCAGACCTAGGGGGCCCGGGACTAGCGGGACTAGCTCCTACAATGAGCAGTTCTTC.

The J gene is TRBJ1-2, the V gene TRBV5-5; maybe TRBD1 (5 bases). The germline gives CDR1 SGHKS, CDR2 YYEKEE (reference sequence). The CDR3 spans 19 residues. Trimming removed 2 bases from V and 4 bases from J, with 27 bases in between. Written as DNA, the CDR3 is TGTGCCAGCAGCTTCAGTGAAGCCCAGGGTTATGCGGGGCTCTATGGCTACACCTTC. Amino acid sequence: CASSFSEAQGYAGLYGYTF.

This chain uses TRBV5-4 with TRBJ1-2; possible D gene TRBD1, 5 bases. The CDR3 sequence is 13 residues long. Germline values: CDR1 SGHNT, CDR2 YYREEE (reference sequence). Trimming took off 1 base at V and 11 bases at J, with 15 bases between the two ends. The CDR3 DNA reads TGTGCCAGCAGCTTGAGGCAGGGAGGAAGGTACACCTTC. As protein: CASSLRQGGRYTF.

J is TRBJ2-7 and V is TRBV5-4; 8 bases are a match to TRBD2. CDR1 SGHNT and CDR2 YYREEE come from the germline V gene (reference sequence). The CDR3 is 15 residues long. The ends lost 2 bases at V and 4 bases at J; junction bases unmatched: 8. DNA for the CDR3: TGTGCCAGCAGCTTCTCTGGCGGGAGGCGGTACGAGCAGTACTTC. This gives the protein CASSFSGGRRYEQYF.

The chain recombines TRBV28 with TRBJ1-5; tentatively, D is TRBD1 (5 bases). Germline-derived CDR1 and CDR2 are MDHEN and SYDVKM. This CDR3 has 14 residues. V was clipped by 5 bases and J by 6 bases, with 14 bases between them. DNA of the CDR3: TGTGCCAGCAGTAGATGGCAGGGAGGTCAGCCCCAGCATTTT. Protein: CASSRWQGGQPQHF.

The chain couples TRBV9 to TRBJ2-5; possible D gene TRBD1, 5 bases. The CDR3 spans 15 residues. Germline V gives CDR1 SGDLS, CDR2 YYNGEE. The V end was cut by 6 bases, the J end by 2 bases, with 17 bases between. As DNA, the CDR3 is TGTGCCAGCACCCCTACAGAACGACAGCAAGAGACCCAGTACTTC. This translates into CASTPTERQQETQYF. The full variable domain, with the rest looked up from reference TRBV9 and TRBJ2-5, is DSGVTQTPKHLITATGQRVTLRCSPRSGDLSVYWYQQSLDQGLQFLIQYYNGEERAKGNILERFSAQQFPDLHSELNLSSLELGDSALYFCASTPTERQQETQYFGPGTRLLVL.

This clone has a single count. This sequence joins TRBV6-2 or TRBV6-3 and TRBJ2-4; 11 bases match TRBD1. CDR1 and CDR2 (germline): MNHEY, SVGEGT. The CDR3 has 18 amino acids. V was clipped by 4 bases and J by 1 base; unmatched bases: 9. The CDR3 loop is CASSLPGQGAAAKNIQYF. The CDR3 coding sequence is TGTGCCAGCAGTTTGCCTGGACAGGGGGCGGCGGCCAAAAACATTCAGTACTTC.

CDR3 in amino acids: CASSTRTGHNEKLFF. CDR3 DNA: TGTGCCAGCAGCACGAGGACAGGGCACAATGAAAAACTGTTTTTT. This chain links TRBV7-2 with TRBJ1-4; 8 positions agree with TRBD1. From germline, CDR1 is SGHTA and CDR2 FQGNSA. The length of the CDR3 is 15 residues. The J segment lost 5 bases and the V segment lost 5 bases, leaving 7 bases of the junction unmatched.

The chain has TRBV4-2 and TRBJ2-2; 7 positions match TRBD2. This CDR3 has 14 residues. V shed 11 bases, J shed 0 bases, and the junction held 6 bases outside the gene matches. Per germline, CDR1 LGHNA and CDR2 YNFKEQ. The CDR3 bases are TGTGCCGTAGGGACTATCCCGAACACCGGGGAGCTGTTTTTT. This gives the protein CAVGTIPNTGELFF.